These 23 T cell receptor beta chains share one sample of origin, sequenced in a study of T cell repertoires in cytomegalovirus infection. These receptors have no identified antigens. TCRdb ran MiXCR on the reads and lists one entry per CDR3 protein. In the table there are roughly 60,000 distinct CDR3 sequences, roughly a third of which are singletons. Specimen: PBMCs, sequenced either directly or after in vitro stimulation (not recorded which). These receptors were taken from a human donor in good health (CMV status not recorded). Some clones in this sample may be carry-over from other donors' samples.

J is TRBJ2-3 and V is TRBV6-1; no reliable D call. V was cut by 2 bases and J by 5 bases, with 2 bases left in between. Germline V gene sequence: CDR1 MNHNS, CDR2 SASEGT. The CDR3 length is 11 residues. CDR3 residues: CASSEQDTQYF. The CDR3 nucleotides read TGTGCCAGCAGTGAACAAGATACGCAGTATTTT.

In this sample, this clonotype turned up a few times. The chain couples TRBV7-2 to TRBJ2-2; D is perhaps TRBD1 or TRBD2 (6 bases each). V gave up 5 bases and J gave up 3 bases, with 16 bases separating them. The CDR3 contains 16 residues. Germline CDR1 and CDR2: SGHTA and FQGNSA. CDR3: CASSPLGGAYTGELFF. CDR3 DNA sequence: TGTGCCAGCAGCCCCTTGGGGGGCGCGTACACCGGGGAGCTGTTTTTT. The whole variable domain, remainder taken from reference TRBV7-2 and TRBJ2-2, is GAGVSQSPSNKVTEKGKDVELRCDPISGHTALYWYRQSLGQGLEFLIYFQGNSAPDKSGLPSDRFSAERTGGSVSTLTIQRTQQEDSAVYLCASSPLGGAYTGELFFGEGSRLTVL.

This clonotype showed up just a few times. The genes are TRBV6-5 and TRBJ2-1; D is possibly TRBD2 (5 bases). Germline CDR1 reads MNHEY; CDR2 reads SVGAGI. The length of the CDR3 is 16 residues. Trimming removed 5 bases at V and 1 base at J, with 15 bases between. The CDR3 DNA reads TGTGCCAGCAGTCGGGGAAGGACGAATTCCTACAATGAGCAGTTCTTC. Encoded protein: CASSRGRTNSYNEQFF.

V is TRBV12-3 or TRBV12-4 and J is TRBJ2-2; D remains unclear. CDR3 size: 14 residues. V lost 3 bases, J lost 4 bases, and 9 bases lay in between. The CDR3 DNA follows: TGTGCCAGCAGTTTGGTCATGCGCACCGGGGAGCTGTTTTTT. Encoded protein: CASSLVMRTGELFF.

This chain links TRBV7-9 with TRBJ1-2, with D perhaps matching TRBD1 (5 bases). The CDR3 extends over 16 amino acids. The germline V and J ends were trimmed by 5 bases and 1 base, with 17 bases remaining between them. Germline V gene data show CDR1 as SEHNR and CDR2 as FQNEAQ (reference sequence). The CDR3 loop reads CASSQAAPGGNYGYTF. CDR3 bases: TGTGCCAGCAGCCAGGCCGCCCCGGGGGGTAACTATGGCTACACCTTC.

The rearrangement links TRBV7-4 to TRBJ2-7; either TRBD1 or TRBD2 may fit D (5 bases each). Germline lookup yields CDR1 SGHVT and CDR2 SQSDAQ. The CDR3 covers 12 residues. Trimming stripped 4 bases from V and 9 bases from J, with 13 bases between. CDR3 amino acids: CASSSPGPRQYF. As DNA, the CDR3 is TGTGCCAGCAGCTCCCCGGGACCCCGGCAGTACTTC.

The chain employs TRBV12-3 or TRBV12-4 and TRBJ1-4; 7 nucleotides align to TRBD1. J gave up 2 bases and V 5 bases, and 5 bases lay outside the gene matches. The CDR3 loop spans 15 amino acids. DNA of the CDR3: TGTGCCAGCAGTCCAGGGGGGGTGACTAATGAAAAACTGTTTTTT. Translation gives CASSPGGVTNEKLFF.

This clonotype was seen a few times. The chain is built from TRBV12-3 or TRBV12-4 and TRBJ2-3; 9 nucleotides line up with TRBD2. V was clipped by 2 bases and J by 1 base; unmatched bases: 16. CDR3 length equals 20 residues. The CDR3 reads CASSLRPFGGRAKGTDTQYF. CDR3 nucleotides: TGTGCCAGCAGTTTACGTCCGTTTGGCGGGAGGGCCAAAGGCACAGATACGCAGTATTTT.

This clonotype has only a few counts. The chain recombines TRBV20-1 with TRBJ2-7, with D possibly matching TRBD1 (5 bases). The germline CDR1 and CDR2 sequences are DFQATT and SNEGSKA (reference sequence). CDR3 size: 13 residues. The V end lost 6 bases, the J end lost 6 bases, and 18 bases lay between the germline ends. CDR3 region: CSADSYTPTEQYF. In DNA, the CDR3 is TGCAGTGCAGACAGCTATACTCCTACCGAGCAGTACTTC.

The rearrangement joins TRBV12-3 or TRBV12-4 to TRBJ1-3, with no clear D. V was shortened by 6 bases and J by 0 bases, with 9 bases between the two germline ends. This CDR3 contains 14 residues. CDR3 amino acids: CASSYASSGNTIYF. In nucleotides, the CDR3 is TGTGCCAGCAGCTACGCCAGCTCTGGAAACACCATATATTTT.

This clonotype was counted a few times. This chain joins TRBV2 and TRBJ1-1; 8 positions agree with TRBD1. After removal of 6 bases from V and 0 bases from J, the junction contained 3 bases not matched to a gene. This CDR3 comprises 14 residues. Germline CDR1 and CDR2: SNHLY and FYNNEI. The chain's CDR3 is CASSRQGMNTEAFF. For the CDR3, the DNA is TGTGCCAGCAGCAGACAGGGGATGAACACTGAAGCTTTCTTT.

J is TRBJ2-3 and V is TRBV7-4; weak D call: TRBD2 (6 bases). CDR3 size: 13 residues. In germline, CDR1 is SGHVT, CDR2 SQSDAQ. The CDR3 DNA reads TGTGCTCTACTGGGCGGGATCACAGATACGCAGTATTTT. This sequence encodes CALLGGITDTQYF.

This chain's CDR3 is CASSFLATSGDEQFF. DNA for the CDR3: TGTGCCAGCAGCTTCCTCGCGACTAGCGGCGATGAGCAGTTCTTC. J is TRBJ2-1 and V is TRBV11-2; 9 bases are a match to TRBD2. The germline V gene encodes CDR1 SGHAT and CDR2 FQNNGV. This CDR3 comprises 15 residues. After removal of 3 bases from V and 8 bases from J, the junction contained 8 bases not matched to a gene.

This clonotype was recorded a few times. The rearrangement links TRBV5-1 to TRBJ1-1, with TRBD1 matching 8 bases. V lost 0 bases, J lost 0 bases, and 1 base stayed unmatched. The CDR3 is made up of 15 amino acids. CDR1 and CDR2 (germline): SGHRS, YFSETQ. The CDR3 region is CASSLEGQVNTEAFF. The CDR3 DNA follows: TGCGCCAGCAGCTTGGAGGGACAGGTGAACACTGAAGCTTTCTTT. Looking up the rest from reference TRBV5-1 and TRBJ1-1 gives the full variable domain: KAGVTQTPRYLIKTRGQQVTLSCSPISGHRSVSWYQQTPGQGLQFLFEYFSETQRNKGNFPGRFSGRQFSNSRSEMNVSTLELGDSALYLCASSLEGQVNTEAFFGQGTRLTVV.

The chain is built from TRBV9 and TRBJ2-7; perhaps TRBD2 as D (6 bases). Trimming took off 0 bases at V and 9 bases at J, with 22 bases between the two ends. The CDR3 is made up of 16 amino acids. Germline loops: CDR1 SGDLS, CDR2 YYNGEE. The CDR3 spells CASSVAFGGAPPGQYF. The CDR3 nucleotides read TGTGCCAGCAGCGTAGCGTTCGGCGGGGCACCCCCCGGGCAGTACTTC.

This clonotype occurred once. This rearrangement joins TRBV12-3 or TRBV12-4 to TRBJ1-1; possibly TRBD1 for D (5 bases). Trimming removed 3 bases from V and 3 bases from J, with 11 bases in between. The length of the CDR3 is 14 residues. CDR3 in DNA: TGTGCCAGCAGTTTTTTGGGAGGGGACACTGAAGCTTTCTTT. Translated, it gives CASSFLGGDTEAFF.

This clonotype was recorded a few times. V is TRBV10-3 and J is TRBJ2-3, with TRBD2 matching 7 bases. This CDR3 is 15 amino acids long. V shed 4 bases, J shed 0 bases, and the junction held 4 bases outside the gene matches. CDR1 is ENHRY and CDR2 is SYGVKD in the germline V gene. CDR3 amino acids: CAISAAGTSTDTQYF. CDR3 sequence (DNA): TGTGCCATCAGTGCAGCGGGAACTAGCACAGATACGCAGTATTTT.

The table lists this clonotype with many counts. V gene TRBV6-1 combines with J gene TRBJ2-5; D not resolved. V was trimmed by 6 bases and J by 2 bases, leaving 10 bases between them. The CDR3 spans 13 residues. Germline CDR1 reads MNHNS; CDR2 reads SASEGT. This chain's CDR3 is CASRYDTQETQYF. In DNA, the CDR3 is TGTGCCAGCAGATATGACACTCAAGAGACCCAGTACTTC.

The genes are TRBV12-3 or TRBV12-4 and TRBJ2-2; TRBD1 might be the D (6 bases). V lost 6 bases and J 6 bases, leaving 23 bases between the germline ends. This CDR3 has 17 residues. Written as DNA, the CDR3 is TGTGCCAGCAGCCCCGTATTCGCCAGGACAGAACCCGGGGAGCTGTTTTTT. Residues: CASSPVFARTEPGELFF.

The V gene is TRBV6-6, the J gene TRBJ1-5; D not certain. The V gene's germline CDR1 is MNHNY and CDR2 SVGAGI (reference sequence). The CDR3 spans 12 residues. V was trimmed by 4 bases and J by 5 bases, leaving 6 bases between them. The CDR3, as DNA: TGTGCCAGCAGTTCCAATGATCAGCCCCAGCATTTT. Translation: CASSSNDQPQHF.

In this sample, this clonotype turned up a few times. The chain uses TRBV28 and TRBJ1-4; D uncertain. Trimming shortened V by 7 bases and J by 0 bases, and 9 bases separated the two germline ends. Germline lookup yields CDR1 MDHEN and CDR2 SYDVKM. The CDR3 contains 14 residues. CDR3 nucleotides: TGTGCCAGCAAATCCGGGGCAACTAATGAAAAACTGTTTTTT. This translates into CASKSGATNEKLFF.

The CDR3 DNA reads as TGTGCCAGCAGCCCCCGAGCGAATAGGGGTTCCTACGAGCAGTACTTC. It encodes CASSPRANRGSYEQYF. The rearrangement uses TRBV6-5 and TRBJ2-7; D possibly corresponds to TRBD1 (5 bases). The CDR3 contains 16 residues. Germline CDR1 and CDR2: MNHEY and SVGAGI. V shed 6 bases and J shed 1 base, with 19 bases lying between them.

Ten or more counts support this clonotype. This chain links TRBV7-2 with TRBJ2-7; unclear D gene. V was trimmed by 2 bases and J by 5 bases, leaving 13 bases between them. The CDR3 is 14 residues long. Germline V gene lookup returns CDR1 SGHTA and CDR2 FQGNSA. CDR3 coding DNA: TGTGCCAGCAGCTTACGAGGCCCCCGCGACGAGCAGTACTTC. Translation: CASSLRGPRDEQYF.